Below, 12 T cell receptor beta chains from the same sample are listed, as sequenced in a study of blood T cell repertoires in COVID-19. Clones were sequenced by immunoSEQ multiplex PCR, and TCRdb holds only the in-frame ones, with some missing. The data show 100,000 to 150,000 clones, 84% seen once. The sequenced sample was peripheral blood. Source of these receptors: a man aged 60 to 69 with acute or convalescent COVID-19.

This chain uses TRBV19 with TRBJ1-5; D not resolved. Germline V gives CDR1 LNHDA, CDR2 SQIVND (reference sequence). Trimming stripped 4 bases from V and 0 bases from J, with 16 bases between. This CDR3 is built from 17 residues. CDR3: CASSKLGVPYSNQPQHF. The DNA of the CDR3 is TGTGCCAGTAGTAAGCTCGGGGTCCCCTATAGCAATCAGCCCCAGCATTTT.

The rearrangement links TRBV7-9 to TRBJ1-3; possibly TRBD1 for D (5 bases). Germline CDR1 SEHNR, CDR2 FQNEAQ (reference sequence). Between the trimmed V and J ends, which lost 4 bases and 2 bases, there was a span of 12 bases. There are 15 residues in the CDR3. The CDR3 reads CASSSGGAAGNTIYF. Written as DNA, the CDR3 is TGTGCCAGCAGCTCAGGCGGGGCAGCTGGAAACACCATATATTTT.

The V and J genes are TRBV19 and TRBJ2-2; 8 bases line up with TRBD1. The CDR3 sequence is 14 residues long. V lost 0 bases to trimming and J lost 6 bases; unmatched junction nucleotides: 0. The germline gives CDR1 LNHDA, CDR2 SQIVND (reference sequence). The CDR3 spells CASSIEQGAGELFF. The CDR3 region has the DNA TGTGCCAGTAGTATAGAACAGGGGGCCGGGGAGCTGTTTTTT.

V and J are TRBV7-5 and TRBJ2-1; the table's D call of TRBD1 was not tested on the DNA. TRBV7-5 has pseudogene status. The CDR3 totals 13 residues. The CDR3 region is CVRSSSLGAGQFF. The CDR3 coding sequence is TGTGTCAGAAGCTCGAGCCTGGGGGCGGGGCAGTTCTTC.

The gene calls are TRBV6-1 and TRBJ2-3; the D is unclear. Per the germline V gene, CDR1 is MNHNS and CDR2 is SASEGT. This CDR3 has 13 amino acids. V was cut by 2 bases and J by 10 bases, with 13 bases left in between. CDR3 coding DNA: TGTGCCAGCAGTGAATACTTCTCGAGCCCGCAGTATTTT. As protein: CASSEYFSSPQYF.

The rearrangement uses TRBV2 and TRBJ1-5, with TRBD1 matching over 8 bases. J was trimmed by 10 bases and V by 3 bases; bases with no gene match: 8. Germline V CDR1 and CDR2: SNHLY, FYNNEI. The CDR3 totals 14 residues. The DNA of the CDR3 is TGTGCCAGCAGTGACTTGGACAGGGATTATCCCCAGCATTTT. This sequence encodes CASSDLDRDYPQHF.

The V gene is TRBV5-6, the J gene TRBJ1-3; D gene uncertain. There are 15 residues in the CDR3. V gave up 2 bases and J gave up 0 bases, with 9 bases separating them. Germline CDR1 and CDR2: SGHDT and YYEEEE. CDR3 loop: CASSLYQDSGNTIYF. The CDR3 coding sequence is TGTGCCAGCAGCTTATACCAGGACTCTGGAAACACCATATATTTT.

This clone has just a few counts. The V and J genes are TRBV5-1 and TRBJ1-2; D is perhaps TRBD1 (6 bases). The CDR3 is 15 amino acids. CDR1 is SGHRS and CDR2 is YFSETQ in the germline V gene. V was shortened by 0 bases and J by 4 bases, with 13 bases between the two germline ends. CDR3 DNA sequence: TGCGCCAGCAGCTTGGGCAATCAACAGGGCTATGGCTACACCTTC. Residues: CASSLGNQQGYGYTF.

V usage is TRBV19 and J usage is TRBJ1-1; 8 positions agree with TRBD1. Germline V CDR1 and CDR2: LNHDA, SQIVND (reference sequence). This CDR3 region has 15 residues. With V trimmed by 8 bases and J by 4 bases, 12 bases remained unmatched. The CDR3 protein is CASRTGPNSGTEAFF. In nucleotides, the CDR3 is TGTGCCAGTCGGACAGGGCCGAACTCAGGCACTGAAGCTTTCTTT.

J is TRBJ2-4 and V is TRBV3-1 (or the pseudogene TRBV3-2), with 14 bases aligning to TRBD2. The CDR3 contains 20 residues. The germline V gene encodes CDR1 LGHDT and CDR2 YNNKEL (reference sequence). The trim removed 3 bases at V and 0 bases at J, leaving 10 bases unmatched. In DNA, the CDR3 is TGTGCCAGCAGCCATAGAACGGGACTAGCGGGAGTAATAGCCAAAAACATTCAGTACTTC. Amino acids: CASSHRTGLAGVIAKNIQYF.

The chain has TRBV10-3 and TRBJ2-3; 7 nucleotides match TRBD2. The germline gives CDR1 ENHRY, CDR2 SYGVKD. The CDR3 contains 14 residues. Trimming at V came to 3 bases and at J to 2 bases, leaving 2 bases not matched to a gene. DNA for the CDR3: TGTGCCATCAGTGAAGCGGGACTCACAGATACGCAGTATTTT. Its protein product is CAISEAGLTDTQYF.

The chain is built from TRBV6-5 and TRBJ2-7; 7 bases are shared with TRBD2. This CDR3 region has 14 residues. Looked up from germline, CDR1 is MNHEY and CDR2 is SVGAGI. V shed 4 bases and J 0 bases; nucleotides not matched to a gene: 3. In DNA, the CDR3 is TGTGCCAGCAGTTTGGCGGGAGCCTCCTACGAGCAGTACTTC. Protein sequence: CASSLAGASYEQYF.